This T cell receptor beta chain was recorded in a study of untreated major depressive disorder. The study, taken as a whole, reports: Compared with controls, depressed patients showed more TRBV05-01 (Vbeta 5.1) usage in CD4+ T cells.

The J segment lost 7 bases and the V segment lost 4 bases, leaving 5 bases of the junction unmatched. The V gene's germline CDR1 is LGHNA and CDR2 YSLEER. The CDR3 is 15 amino acids. To note about this clone: No antigen is known for it.

For sex, age, current smoking status and body mass index, every depressed patient had a pairwise-matched non-depressed control. Enrichment usually gave 85% to 95% pure CD4+ T cells. Clones were read by immunoSEQ multiplex PCR, and TCRdb kept only the in-frame ones, dropping some. The repertoire holds just over 20,000 clones, with around 87% as singletons. Material for sequencing was CD4+ T cells from PBMCs. This rearrangement joins TRBV4-3 to TRBJ1-4; 11 nucleotides line up with TRBD1. The receptor comes from a woman aged 25 to 39 in good health. CDR3 protein: CASSRVDRGREKLFF. Here the CDR3 DNA reads TGCGCCAGCAGCCGGGTGGACAGGGGGCGTGAAAAACTGTTTTTT.